The 27 T cell receptor beta chains below all came from one sample that was sequenced in a study of control samples from healthy donors and cancer patients. Some clones are missing from TCRdb's copy, which holds only in-frame ones; the method was immunoSEQ multiplex PCR. Here the sample spans 30,000 to 35,000 clones, 94% being singletons. What was sequenced was blood. Source of these receptors: a man aged 55 to 70 in good health.

This clone was seen just once. The rearrangement uses TRBV27 and TRBJ2-7; D not certain. Germline V CDR1 and CDR2: MNHEY, SMNVEV (reference sequence). The V and J ends lost 7 bases and 2 bases respectively, with 15 bases between them. This CDR3 region has 14 residues. The CDR3 loop is CASMRSRRTYEQYF. For the CDR3, the DNA is TGTGCCAGCATGAGGAGCAGGCGTACCTACGAGCAGTACTTC.

The chain carries TRBV9 and TRBJ2-5; 9 positions agree with TRBD1. Germline trimming cut 2 bases from V and 5 bases from J; bases unmatched to any gene: 7. The CDR3 totals 15 residues. Germline CDR1 reads SGDLS; CDR2 reads YYNGEE. CDR3 sequence (DNA): TGTGCCAGCAGCGTGTCACAGGGGGCTGGGGAGACCCAGTACTTC. This sequence encodes CASSVSQGAGETQYF.

Notes on this clone: The identical CDR3 is also encoded by other nucleotide sequences in the sample. The V call is TRBV6-5, the J call TRBJ2-3; D gene ambiguous. Looked up from germline, CDR1 is MNHEY and CDR2 is SVGAGI. CDR3 length: 14 amino acids. The V end lost 2 bases, the J end lost 5 bases, and 11 bases lay between the germline ends. Here the CDR3 DNA reads TGTGCCAGCAGTTACACCCCGGGTCGAGATACGCAGTATTTT. Protein: CASSYTPGRDTQYF.

This chain uses TRBV6-4 with TRBJ2-7; 8 nucleotides align to TRBD2. The CDR3 is made up of 13 amino acids. Per germline, CDR1 MRHNA and CDR2 SNTAGT. J lost 7 bases, V lost 2 bases, and 4 bases had no gene match. DNA of the CDR3: TGTGCCAGCAGTGACGGTCCGGGAGGGGAGCAGTACTTC. Residues: CASSDGPGGEQYF.

The count of this clone is one. The rearrangement uses TRBV5-5 and TRBJ2-7; D is undetermined. The CDR3 is 14 residues long. V was clipped by 5 bases and J by 5 bases, with 17 bases between them. CDR1 SGHKS and CDR2 YYEKEE come from the germline V gene (reference sequence). CDR3 DNA sequence: TGTGCCAGCAGTAACTATCCAATGACGGACGAGCAGTACTTC. Its protein is CASSNYPMTDEQYF.

The chain combines TRBV6-2 or TRBV6-3 with TRBJ2-7; TRBD2 agrees at 7 bases. V lost 5 bases, J lost 6 bases, and 7 bases stayed unmatched. The germline CDR1 and CDR2 sequences are MNHEY and SVGEGT. The CDR3 totals 13 residues. CDR3 in amino acids: CASSAFSSGEQYF. For the CDR3, the DNA is TGTGCCAGCAGTGCCTTTTCTAGCGGCGAGCAGTACTTC.

This clone was picked up one time. The rearrangement links TRBV19 to TRBJ1-5; TRBD1 aligns across 10 bases. J was trimmed by 6 bases and V by 3 bases; bases with no gene match: 11. The germline V gene encodes CDR1 LNHDA and CDR2 SQIVND (reference sequence). This CDR3 has 17 amino acids. CDR3 in amino acids: CASSILTGGVRSQPQHF. CDR3 bases: TGTGCCAGTAGTATCCTGACAGGGGGCGTGAGGAGTCAGCCCCAGCATTTT.

V usage is TRBV14 and J usage is TRBJ1-2, with 7 bases identical to TRBD1. This CDR3 has 12 amino acids. The V gene's germline CDR1 is SGHDN and CDR2 FVKESK. Trimming took 3 bases from V and 6 from J; bases not matched to a gene: 1. CDR3: CASSQDRNGYTF. CDR3 nucleotide sequence: TGTGCCAGCAGCCAGGACAGGAATGGCTACACCTTC. The full variable domain, in which reference TRBV14 and TRBJ1-2 provide the parts outside the CDR3, is EAGVTQFPSHSVIEKGQTVTLRCDPISGHDNLYWYRRVMGKEIKFLLHFVKESKQDESGMPNNRFLAERTGGTYSTLKVQPAELEDSGVYFCASSQDRNGYTFGSGTRLTVV.

V and J are TRBV7-8 and TRBJ1-3; no clear D gene. CDR1 is SGHVS, CDR2 FQNEAQ, per germline. The CDR3 is 15 amino acids. V lost 5 bases to trimming and J lost 4 bases, with 15 bases between them. The CDR3 spells CASSPVRGPGNTIYF. The CDR3 nucleotides read TGTGCCAGCAGCCCGGTTCGCGGTCCGGGAAACACCATATATTTT.

The chain employs TRBV9 and TRBJ1-6; D is unresolved. Germline V gene lookup returns CDR1 SGDLS and CDR2 YYNGEE. CDR3 length: 13 residues. Trimming stripped 0 bases from V and 7 bases from J, with 5 bases between. For the CDR3, the DNA is TGTGCCAGCAGCGTAGTGGCGAATTCACCCCTCCACTTT. Protein: CASSVVANSPLHF.

On this clone: Other DNA variants within this sample encode the same CDR3. The rearrangement links TRBV6-2 or TRBV6-3 to TRBJ2-5; D unresolved. Trimming took off 2 bases at V and 4 bases at J, with 2 bases between the two ends. Germline CDR1 is MNHEY and CDR2 is SVGEGT. The CDR3 is 11 amino acids. The CDR3 nucleotides are TGTGCCAGCAGTTACGGAGAGACCCAGTACTTC. Its protein product is CASSYGETQYF.

This chain links TRBV24-1 with TRBJ1-2; weak D call: TRBD1 (5 bases). Per germline, CDR1 KGHDR and CDR2 SFDVKD. Between the trimmed V and J ends, which lost 4 bases and 7 bases, there was a span of 12 bases. The CDR3 is 13 residues long. CDR3 amino acids: CATSEGAGLGYTF. CDR3 DNA sequence: TGTGCCACCAGTGAGGGAGCGGGGCTTGGCTACACCTTC.

The chain links TRBV11-2 to TRBJ1-2, with D perhaps matching TRBD1 (5 bases). Between the trimmed V and J ends, which lost 3 bases and 8 bases, there was a span of 16 bases. The CDR3 has 14 residues. Germline V gives CDR1 SGHAT, CDR2 FQNNGV. The CDR3 is CASSFGGTMSGYTF. CDR3 bases: TGTGCCAGCAGCTTTGGAGGGACTATGTCGGGCTACACCTTC.

This chain joins TRBV18 and TRBJ2-7; D might be TRBD1 (6 bases). CDR1 KGHSH and CDR2 LQKENI come from the germline V gene. V was trimmed by 2 bases and J by 2 bases, leaving 13 bases between them. The CDR3 sequence is 15 residues long. CDR3 DNA sequence: TGTGCCAGCTCACCAAGCAGAGGGGACACCTACGAGCAGTACTTC. It encodes CASSPSRGDTYEQYF.

This sequence joins TRBV5-1 and TRBJ2-7; TRBD1 matches 7 bases. CDR1 SGHRS and CDR2 YFSETQ come from the germline V gene. V shed 0 bases and J 1 base; nucleotides not matched to a gene: 13. CDR3 length: 18 residues. CDR3 DNA: TGCGCCAGCAGCTTGGCCGATCAAAAATGGGACAGTTCCTACGAGCAGTACTTC. This sequence encodes CASSLADQKWDSSYEQYF.

J is TRBJ1-2 and V is TRBV6-6; D is undetermined. The CDR3 sequence is 14 residues long. Trimming shortened V by 7 bases and J by 0 bases, and 12 bases separated the two germline ends. CDR1 is MNHNY and CDR2 is SVGAGI in the germline V gene (reference sequence). In DNA form, the CDR3 reads TGTGCCAGCACTTCACAGAGAGCTAACTATGGCTACACCTTC. Protein product: CASTSQRANYGYTF.

The gene calls are TRBV12-3 or TRBV12-4 and TRBJ1-1; unclear D gene. CDR3 size: 13 residues. Trimming left V 2 bases short and J 7 bases short, with 11 bases between. CDR3 nucleotide sequence: TGTGCCAGCAGTTTACGATTAGGCGGTGAAGCTTTCTTT. Amino acids: CASSLRLGGEAFF.

The chain has TRBV7-2 and TRBJ2-1; D unresolved. CDR3 length equals 16 residues. V was shortened by 6 bases and J by 0 bases, with 15 bases between the two germline ends. Per germline, CDR1 SGHTA and CDR2 FQGNSA. CDR3 nucleotides: TGTGCCAGCAGTTTGGTTGGCTTACGCTCCTACAATGAGCAGTTCTTC. Protein: CASSLVGLRSYNEQFF.

The J gene is TRBJ1-5, the V gene TRBV28, with TRBD1 as a possible D gene (6 bases). V was pared by 2 bases and J by 3 bases, with 11 bases between. CDR1 is MDHEN, CDR2 SYDVKM, per germline. The CDR3 sequence is 15 residues long. For the CDR3, the DNA is TGTGCCAGCAGTTTACCGGGACACTACAATCAGCCCCAGCATTTT. It specifies CASSLPGHYNQPQHF. Full variable domain (missing parts from reference TRBV28 and TRBJ1-5): DVKVTQSSRYLVKRTGEKVFLECVQDMDHENMFWYRQDPGLGLRLIYFSYDVKMKEKGDIPEGYSVSREKKERFSLILESASTNQTSMYLCASSLPGHYNQPQHFGDGTRLSIL.

J is TRBJ2-7 and V is TRBV28, with 10 bases matching TRBD1. The V gene's germline CDR1 is MDHEN and CDR2 SYDVKM. V lost 2 bases, J lost 6 bases, and 10 bases stayed unmatched. The CDR3 extends over 16 amino acids. The CDR3 DNA is TGTGCCAGCAGTTTAGGGTTTGGGACAGGGGTTAGCGAGCAGTACTTC. This codes for CASSLGFGTGVSEQYF.

V usage is TRBV6-2 or TRBV6-3 and J usage is TRBJ2-3; 8 bases fit TRBD2. Germline CDR1 MNHEY, CDR2 SVGEGT. The CDR3 contains 13 residues. The J segment lost 6 bases and the V segment lost 5 bases, leaving 4 bases of the junction unmatched. CDR3 amino acids: CASSHQRGDTQYF. The CDR3 DNA reads TGTGCCAGCAGTCATCAGCGGGGGGATACGCAGTATTTT.

The chain employs TRBV29-1 and TRBJ1-1; the D gene is possibly TRBD1 (5 bases). The germline CDR1 and CDR2 sequences are SQVTM and ANQGSEA. Between the trimmed V and J ends, which lost 5 bases and 0 bases, there was a span of 10 bases. CDR3 size: 13 residues. CDR3 coding DNA: TGCAGCGTTTTTGGGGCCATGAACACTGAAGCTTTCTTT. It encodes CSVFGAMNTEAFF. The full variable domain, rest sourced from reference TRBV29-1 and TRBJ1-1, is SAVISQKPSRDICQRGTSLTIQCQVDSQVTMMFWYRQQPGQSLTLIATANQGSEATYESGFVIDKFPISRPNLTFSTLTVSNMSPEDSSIYLCSVFGAMNTEAFFGQGTRLTVV.

The chain joins TRBV29-1 to TRBJ2-5, with TRBD2 matching 7 bases. Germline V CDR1 and CDR2: SQVTM, ANQGSEA. J gave up 7 bases and V 0 bases, and 8 bases lay outside the gene matches. The CDR3 runs 14 residues. DNA for the CDR3: TGCAGCGTTGAAGAAAGCGGGGTATCGGGGACCCAGTACTTC. Amino acid sequence: CSVEESGVSGTQYF.

This rearrangement joins TRBV5-1 to TRBJ1-2; maybe TRBD1 (5 bases). The CDR3 extends over 13 amino acids. CDR1 and CDR2 from the germline V gene are SGHRS and YFSETQ. V was clipped by 4 bases and J by 7 bases, with 14 bases between them. CDR3 residues: CASSPNAGPGYTF. DNA of the CDR3: TGCGCCAGCAGCCCGAACGCAGGGCCTGGCTACACCTTC.

The rearrangement uses TRBV27 and TRBJ1-1, with D unresolved. V was shortened by 0 bases and J by 10 bases, with 12 bases between the two germline ends. Germline lookup yields CDR1 MNHEY and CDR2 SMNVEV (reference sequence). This CDR3 has 13 residues. CDR3 nucleotides: TGTGCCAGCAGTTTATCATGGTCCCAGTCAGCTTTCTTT. Residues: CASSLSWSQSAFF.

V usage is TRBV14 and J usage is TRBJ2-1; 11 bases fit TRBD2. From germline, CDR1 is SGHDN and CDR2 FVKESK. This CDR3 has 16 residues. The J segment lost 7 bases and the V segment lost 1 base, leaving 6 bases of the junction unmatched. CDR3 residues: CASSQGLAGGSNEQFF. In nucleotides, the CDR3 is TGTGCCAGCAGCCAAGGCCTAGCGGGGGGTTCGAATGAGCAGTTCTTC.

The chain is built from TRBV5-4 and TRBJ1-4, with D possibly being TRBD1 (6 bases). The CDR3 runs 13 residues. Germline CDR1 is SGHNT and CDR2 is YYREEE (reference sequence). The V gene lost 5 bases and the J gene lost 4 bases, with 9 bases spanning the gap. The CDR3 nucleotides read TGTGCCAGCAGAGACAGGTTTAATGAAAAACTGTTTTTT. The encoded protein is CASRDRFNEKLFF.